This T cell receptor (beta chain) was sequenced during a study of OX40 agonist ivuxolimab in advanced cancers. Study details: Dose-escalation patients had hepatocellular carcinoma, melanoma, renal cell or head and neck cancer. Of the participants, under 50% had some prior anti-PD-1, anti-PD-L1 or anti-CTLA-4 therapy, which was allowed.

Findings and caveats of the study: Averaging showed that CD8+ T cells had more expanded clones than CD4+ did. Antigen specificity of clonally expanded peripheral T cells was not established.

Clones were read by immunoSEQ multiplex PCR, and TCRdb kept only the in-frame ones, dropping some. The sample lists some 100,000 clones; 90% were seen once. Concerning this clone itself: Its antigen remains unidentified.

The length of the CDR3 is 14 residues. Per germline, CDR1 SGHTA and CDR2 FQGNSA. The V and J ends lost 5 bases and 4 bases respectively, with 9 bases between them. This sample comprised CD4+ or CD8+ T cells sorted from blood, obtained in a trial of the OX40 agonist ivuxolimab. The gene calls are TRBV7-2 and TRBJ2-6; D is uncertain. The clonotype was recovered from an adult with an advanced solid tumor such as melanoma, head and neck, liver or kidney cancer. CDR3 protein: CASSLSNGANVLTF. The CDR3 nucleotides read TGTGCCAGCAGCCTATCGAACGGGGCCAACGTCCTGACTTTC.